This TCR beta chain stems from a study of response to subunit inactivated influenza vaccine. General study results and limits: Authors suggested seasonal influenza vaccinations each recruit few new T cells.

TCRdb reprocessed the RT-PCR reads with MiXCR, giving one entry per CDR3 protein. Among approximately 520,000 distinct CDR3 sequences listed, roughly 25% were seen once. The germline V and J ends were trimmed by 7 bases and 3 bases, with 13 bases remaining between them. CDR3 length: 12 residues. Per germline, CDR1 DFQATT and CDR2 SNEGSKA (reference sequence). On this clonotype itself: Its antigen is as yet unknown.

This rearrangement joins TRBV20-1 to TRBJ2-7; D is possibly TRBD1 (6 bases). This material consisted of CD4+ T cells sorted from PBMCs, taken approximately 5 days after vaccination. This receptor was taken from a man aged 50-59 years who received an inactivated influenza vaccine. CDR3 coding DNA: TGCAGTGTACAGGGTAAAGTCTACGAGCAGTACTTC. Protein: CSVQGKVYEQYF.